This TCR beta chain was captured in a study of PD-1 blockade in classical Hodgkin lymphoma. General study points: Baseline TCR diversity was reportedly lower in newly diagnosed patients than in healthy donors. It was reported as lower still in relapsed/refractory patients.

This clone was found a few times. Its target is not known. With no exception, relapse followed autologous stem cell transplantation in all patients, and brentuximab vedotin exposure varied. Deletions cut 1 base from V and 5 bases from J, with 8 bases between. CDR1 and CDR2 (germline): SEHNR, FQNEAQ (reference sequence). This CDR3 region has 13 residues. Data came from immunoSEQ multiplex PCR; TCRdb stores just in-frame clones and leaves some out. Among about 26,000 clones, approximately 67% were seen once, and the ten largest hold 10% to 15%. The chain recombines TRBV7-9 with TRBJ1-1; no clear D. This TCR came from a human donor with classical Hodgkin lymphoma. The sample consisted of peripheral blood mononuclear cells (PBMCs), taken before the second cycle of nivolumab. The CDR3 loop is CASSLDGVTEAFF. CDR3 in DNA: TGTGCCAGCAGCTTAGACGGGGTTACTGAAGCTTTCTTT.